This entry lists 22 T cell receptor beta chains sequenced from one sample in a study of blood T cell repertoires in COVID-19. Repertoires were generated with immunoSEQ multiplex PCR, while TCRdb's copy carries only in-frame clones and drops some. The table records over 120,000 clones, 70% to 80% of them present only once. The specimen was peripheral blood. Receptors were obtained from a woman in her 70s with COVID-19, enrolled during active disease.

The genes are TRBV5-5 and TRBJ2-7; TRBD1 matches at 12 bases. Germline V gene lookup returns CDR1 SGHKS and CDR2 YYEKEE (reference sequence). Trimming removed 4 bases from V and 2 bases from J; junction bases left unmatched: 4. There are 15 residues in the CDR3. The CDR3 region is CASSEGTGGPYEQYF. In DNA form, the CDR3 reads TGTGCCAGCAGCGAGGGGACAGGGGGCCCCTACGAGCAGTACTTC.

CDR3 sequence: CASSRTRRETQYF. The CDR3 DNA reads as TGTGCCAGCAGCCGGACACGACGGGAGACCCAGTACTTC. This chain connects TRBV7-2 to TRBJ2-5; perhaps TRBD1 as D (5 bases). CDR1 is SGHTA and CDR2 is FQGNSA in the germline V gene. The ends were cut back, 5 bases at V and 5 bases at J, with 12 bases in the middle. The CDR3 is 13 amino acids. Full variable domain (remainder filled in from reference TRBV7-2 and TRBJ2-5): GAGVSQSPSNKVTEKGKDVELRCDPISGHTALYWYRQSLGQGLEFLIYFQGNSAPDKSGLPSDRFSAERTGGSVSTLTIQRTQQEDSAVYLCASSRTRRETQYFGPGTRLLVL.

Only a few counts were recorded for this clone. V is TRBV5-5 and J is TRBJ1-1; possible D gene TRBD1, 5 bases. The CDR3 has 18 residues. Germline values: CDR1 SGHKS, CDR2 YYEKEE (reference sequence). The V gene lost 3 bases and the J gene lost 3 bases, with 24 bases spanning the gap. The CDR3 DNA follows: TGTGCCAGCAGCTCCCATGAATGGGGTATTGGGGCCGACACTGAAGCTTTCTTT. Residues: CASSSHEWGIGADTEAFF.

The chain recombines TRBV4-2 with TRBJ1-5, with D unclear. The CDR3 totals 13 residues. CDR1 and CDR2 from the germline V gene are LGHNA and YNFKEQ. Trimming shortened V by 1 base and J by 5 bases, and 6 bases separated the two germline ends. CDR3 sequence: CASSQAPDQPQHF. Here the CDR3 DNA reads TGTGCCAGCAGCCAAGCCCCAGATCAGCCCCAGCATTTT.

The chain has TRBV29-1 and TRBJ1-2; a weak D match, TRBD1 (5 bases). The CDR3 is 13 residues long. Germline CDR1 reads SQVTM; CDR2 reads ANQGSEA. Trimming shortened V by 2 bases and J by 8 bases, and 15 bases separated the two germline ends. CDR3 nucleotide sequence: TGCAGCGTTGAACGGGATGTTGGGGGGGGCTACACCTTC. Protein sequence: CSVERDVGGGYTF.

This clone was observed a few times. The V gene is TRBV4-3, the J gene TRBJ2-7; 8 bases map to TRBD2. This CDR3 region has 15 residues. J was trimmed by 0 bases and V by 3 bases; bases with no gene match: 4. Germline V gene data show CDR1 as LGHNA and CDR2 as YSLEER. The CDR3 protein is CASSQLAGSSYEQYF. CDR3 DNA: TGCGCCAGCAGCCAGCTAGCGGGCTCCTCCTACGAGCAGTACTTC.

The genes are TRBV6-5 and TRBJ1-1; a weak D match, TRBD1 (6 bases). This CDR3 has 15 residues. Between the trimmed V and J ends, which lost 7 bases and 1 base, there was a span of 16 bases. Germline V CDR1 and CDR2: MNHEY, SVGAGI. In DNA, the CDR3 is TGTGCCAGCACCGATGGGGGGGCTGGGAACACTGAAGCTTTCTTT. Protein sequence: CASTDGGAGNTEAFF.

The chain combines TRBV6-5 with TRBJ1-1; D gene uncertain. The CDR3 is 13 residues long. Germline CDR1 is MNHEY and CDR2 is SVGAGI. The V end lost 6 bases, the J end lost 1 base, and 9 bases lay between the germline ends. CDR3 loop: CASSHTENTEAFF. The CDR3 nucleotides are TGTGCCAGCAGCCACACAGAGAACACTGAAGCTTTCTTT.

This clone was observed a single time. The chain links TRBV5-1 to TRBJ2-7; 7 bases match TRBD1. The J segment lost 3 bases and the V segment lost 0 bases, leaving 3 bases of the junction unmatched. The germline gives CDR1 SGHRS, CDR2 YFSETQ. This CDR3 is 14 amino acids long. The CDR3 here is CASSLGDSFYEQYF. As DNA, the CDR3 is TGCGCCAGCAGCTTGGGGGACAGCTTCTACGAGCAGTACTTC.

This clone was counted between two and nine times. This chain links TRBV28 with TRBJ1-2; TRBD1 matches at 7 bases. With V trimmed by 6 bases and J by 5 bases, 6 bases remained unmatched. This CDR3 contains 13 residues. From germline, CDR1 is MDHEN and CDR2 SYDVKM. CDR3 sequence reads: CASSGGTDYGYTF. The CDR3 coding sequence is TGTGCCAGCAGCGGCGGGACAGATTATGGCTACACCTTC.

This clone was observed a single time. V is TRBV12-5 and J is TRBJ2-3; TRBD1 matches 7 bases. V lost 6 bases to trimming and J lost 8 bases; unmatched junction nucleotides: 20. In germline, CDR1 is LGHNT, CDR2 FRNRAP. The CDR3 is 17 residues long. In DNA, the CDR3 is TGTGCTAGTGGCTTCAATGAGGACAGGTCGGGTAAGGGTACGCAGTATTTT. This gives the protein CASGFNEDRSGKGTQYF.

This clone was observed a single time. The DNA of the CDR3 is TGTGCCAGCAGCCCAGGGATTAGGGATACTGGAAACACCATATATTTT. Protein sequence: CASSPGIRDTGNTIYF. V gene TRBV7-2 combines with J gene TRBJ1-3; TRBD1 might be the D (5 bases). This CDR3 spans 16 amino acids. CDR1 is SGHTA, CDR2 FQGNSA, per germline. V was shortened by 5 bases and J by 2 bases, with 16 bases between the two germline ends.

The rearrangement uses TRBV11-2 and TRBJ2-5; D call uncertain. CDR3 length: 12 residues. Trimming stripped 1 base from V and 5 bases from J, with 5 bases between. Germline loops: CDR1 SGHAT, CDR2 FQNNGV. CDR3 in DNA: TGTGCCAGCAGCTTAGTTCCGGAGACCCAGTACTTC. Its translation is CASSLVPETQYF.

The V gene is TRBV30, the J gene TRBJ1-2; 9 bases align to TRBD1. CDR3 length equals 14 residues. Germline V gene data show CDR1 as GTSNPN and CDR2 as SVGIG (reference sequence). V gave up 2 bases and J gave up 6 bases; unmatched junction bases: 7. The CDR3: CAWSRWGDRDGYTF. In nucleotides, the CDR3 is TGTGCCTGGAGTCGTTGGGGGGACAGGGATGGCTACACCTTC.

The chain combines TRBV4-2 with TRBJ1-3; D unresolved. CDR3 size: 16 residues. Germline CDR1 reads LGHNA; CDR2 reads YNFKEQ. With 0 bases removed from V and 1 base from J, the gap between germline ends came to 10 bases. The CDR3 sequence: CASSQDTSRSGNTIYF. CDR3 nucleotide sequence: TGTGCCAGCAGCCAAGATACCTCCCGGTCTGGAAACACCATATATTTT.

This chain uses TRBV19 with TRBJ1-5; 8 positions agree with TRBD1. There are 13 residues in the CDR3. The V and J ends lost 6 bases and 6 bases, in that order; junction bases with no gene match: 4. Germline assignment: CDR1 LNHDA and CDR2 SQIVND (reference sequence). The CDR3 region has the DNA TGTGCCAGTAGGGCAGGGGGCAGTCAGCCCCAGCATTTT. Its translation is CASRAGGSQPQHF.

V and J are TRBV5-1 and TRBJ1-3; 7 nucleotides line up with TRBD1. The junction had 6 bases not matched to a gene; V was cut back by 0 bases and J by 3 bases. Germline V gene data show CDR1 as SGHRS and CDR2 as YFSETQ. The CDR3 is made up of 16 amino acids. The CDR3 sequence: CASSLAGGRYGNTIYF. CDR3 DNA sequence: TGCGCCAGCAGCTTGGCAGGGGGTCGGTATGGAAACACCATATATTTT.

In DNA, the CDR3 is TGTGCCAGCAGTTCGGACTCTGGGCCGGGCACAGATACGCAGTATTTT. Amino acids: CASSSDSGPGTDTQYF. This chain connects TRBV28 to TRBJ2-3; weak D call: TRBD2 (5 bases). CDR3 length: 16 residues. Germline V gives CDR1 MDHEN, CDR2 SYDVKM. V was cut by 4 bases and J by 1 base, with 15 bases left in between.

CDR3 protein: CASSLAGFSNEKLFF. In DNA form, the CDR3 reads TGTGCCAGCAGTTTAGCGGGCTTCTCTAATGAAAAACTGTTTTTT. The genes are TRBV27 and TRBJ1-4; D unclear. There are 15 residues in the CDR3. V was shortened by 2 bases and J by 3 bases, with 10 bases between the two germline ends. Germline assignment: CDR1 MNHEY and CDR2 SMNVEV (reference sequence).

A few counts support this clone. The V call is TRBV12-3 or TRBV12-4, the J call TRBJ1-5; 7 nucleotides line up with TRBD1. With 5 bases clipped from V and 6 bases from J, the junction kept 4 bases outside the gene matches. The CDR3 spans 13 residues. CDR3 sequence reads: CASSPQGGQPQHF. The CDR3 DNA follows: TGTGCCAGCAGTCCCCAGGGGGGTCAGCCCCAGCATTTT.

The CDR3 protein is CASSRNRVTEAFF. CDR3 DNA sequence: TGTGCCAGCAGCAGAAACAGGGTGACTGAAGCTTTCTTT. The rearrangement links TRBV5-6 to TRBJ1-1; the D gene is possibly TRBD1 (6 bases). Germline V gene sequence: CDR1 SGHDT, CDR2 YYEEEE. The CDR3 sequence is 13 residues long. Trimming removed 4 bases from V and 5 bases from J, with 12 bases in between.

The rearrangement links TRBV11-2 to TRBJ2-5; 8 bases fit TRBD2. CDR3 length: 15 residues. Germline lookup yields CDR1 SGHAT and CDR2 FQNNGV. Trimming removed 5 bases from V and 2 bases from J; junction bases left unmatched: 7. Written as DNA, the CDR3 is TGTGCCAGCAGCCACGGGGGGGCGAGGCAAGAGACCCAGTACTTC. Protein product: CASSHGGARQETQYF. The whole variable domain, remainder taken from reference TRBV11-2 and TRBJ2-5, is EAGVAQSPRYKIIEKRQSVAFWCNPISGHATLYWYQQILGQGPKLLIQFQNNGVVDDSQLPKDRFSAERLKGVDSTLKIQPAKLEDSAVYLCASSHGGARQETQYFGPGTRLLVL.